These 5 T cell receptor beta chains originate from one sample sequenced in a study of CD8 T cells in ankylosing spondylitis. Findings of the study overall: Made up of about eight highly homologous variants, a TCR beta motif appeared characteristic of ankylosing spondylitis blood.

These receptors have no known antigen. TCRdb recomputed calls from the 5' RACE reads with MiXCR, one row per CDR3 protein. The repertoire holds under 850,000 distinct CDR3 sequences, with 15% to 20% as singletons. Specimen: blood, either unsorted or a sorted T cell fraction (not recorded which). The receptors were gathered from a male donor with ankylosing spondylitis.

This chain links TRBV4-1 with TRBJ2-2; D is possibly TRBD1 (5 bases). This CDR3 has 16 residues. CDR1 MGHRA and CDR2 YSYEKL come from the germline V gene. The V end was cut by 1 base, the J end by 0 bases, with 9 bases between. In DNA form, the CDR3 reads TGCGCCAGCAGCCAAGTGCCAGGGACGAACACCGGGGAGCTGTTTTTT. Its protein is CASSQVPGTNTGELFF.

This clonotype was counted once. V gene TRBV18 combines with J gene TRBJ1-2, with D uncertain. The CDR3 length is 14 residues. V was trimmed by 1 base and J by 5 bases, leaving 11 bases between them. Germline CDR1 reads KGHSH; CDR2 reads LQKENI. CDR3 DNA sequence: TGTGCCAGCTCACCACGGTCGACGGATTATGGCTACACCTTC. It yields the protein CASSPRSTDYGYTF. Full variable domain (rest looked up from reference TRBV18 and TRBJ1-2): NAGVMQNPRHLVRRRGQEARLRCSPMKGHSHVYWYRQLPEEGLKFMVYLQKENIIDESGMPKERFSAEFPKEGPSILRIQQVVRGDSAAYFCASSPRSTDYGYTFGSGTRLTVV.

This clonotype showed up just a few times. This rearrangement joins TRBV11-2 to TRBJ2-3; D is possibly TRBD2 (7 bases). The CDR3 length is 15 residues. Trimming shortened V by 3 bases and J by 4 bases, and 14 bases separated the two germline ends. Germline values: CDR1 SGHAT, CDR2 FQNNGV. The CDR3, as DNA: TGTGCCAGCAGCTTGGAGGGGGGGCAGGCAGATACGCAGTATTTT. Translated, it gives CASSLEGGQADTQYF.

The chain recombines TRBV20-1 with TRBJ2-4; D may match TRBD1 or TRBD2 (6 bases each). Germline CDR1 DFQATT, CDR2 SNEGSKA (reference sequence). The CDR3 totals 13 residues. Trimming stripped 6 bases from V and 5 bases from J, with 14 bases between. DNA of the CDR3: TGCAGTGCGGGGGGACACCGGGAAAACATTCAGTACTTC. It specifies CSAGGHRENIQYF.

This clonotype was found a few times. The J gene is TRBJ1-2, the V gene TRBV13; D not resolved. The CDR3 covers 14 residues. V lost 0 bases and J lost 0, with 5 bases in between. Germline V gene lookup returns CDR1 PRHDT and CDR2 FYEKMQ (reference sequence). As DNA, the CDR3 is TGTGCCAGCAGCTTAGGGGAGACTAACTATGGCTACACCTTC. This sequence encodes CASSLGETNYGYTF.